One T cell receptor (beta chain) is described in this entry. The data belong to a study of blood T cell repertoires in COVID-19. Method: immunoSEQ multiplex PCR; TCRdb's copy keeps in-frame clones and lacks some. The table has roughly 200,000 clones, roughly 80% seen once; the top ten hold less than 15%. Trimming shortened V by 5 bases and J by 5 bases, and 10 bases separated the two germline ends. This CDR3 has 12 residues. The germline CDR1 and CDR2 sequences are SGHAT and FQNNGV. The TCR was taken from a man aged 50 to 60 who had recovered from COVID-19. The V and J genes are TRBV11-2 and TRBJ2-7; D might be TRBD1 (6 bases). The sequenced sample consisted of peripheral blood. CDR3 bases: TGTGCCAGCAGCCGAACAGGGAACGAGCAGTACTTC. Protein sequence: CASSRTGNEQYF.